The 5 T cell receptor beta chains listed next were all sequenced from one sample in a study of CD8 T cells in ankylosing spondylitis. Study-level points and caveats: Ankylosing spondylitis blood appeared to be characterized by a TCR beta motif of several highly homologous variants.

TCRdb used MiXCR to reprocess the 5' RACE reads, holding one entry per CDR3 protein. The repertoire has roughly 700,000 distinct CDR3 sequences, under 20% of them found once; the top ten carry approximately 18%. Their target antigens are unknown. Sequenced input: blood, either unsorted or a sorted T cell fraction (not recorded which). The source of these receptors is a male donor with ankylosing spondylitis.

Only a few counts were recorded for this clonotype. In DNA form, the CDR3 reads TGTGCCAGCACCCCAGGGGGTTACACTGAAGCTTTCTTT. It encodes CASTPGGYTEAFF. J is TRBJ1-1 and V is TRBV7-9, with TRBD1 matching over 7 bases. CDR3 length equals 13 residues. Germline V gene lookup returns CDR1 SEHNR and CDR2 FQNEAQ (reference sequence). V shed 7 bases and J 3 bases; nucleotides not matched to a gene: 5.

The chain uses TRBV19 and TRBJ1-5; 7 nucleotides line up with TRBD1. V shed 9 bases, J shed 2 bases, and the junction held 10 bases outside the gene matches. This CDR3 spans 15 amino acids. Per the germline V gene, CDR1 is LNHDA and CDR2 is SQIVND (reference sequence). CDR3 protein: CASQTGYNRNQPQHF. In DNA form, the CDR3 reads TGTGCCAGCCAGACAGGGTATAACCGCAATCAGCCCCAGCATTTT.

This clonotype occurred a few times. The chain uses TRBV29-1 and TRBJ2-5; 8 bases map to TRBD1. V shed 5 bases and J 1 base; nucleotides not matched to a gene: 6. This CDR3 spans 14 amino acids. Germline assignment: CDR1 SQVTM and CDR2 ANQGSEA. DNA for the CDR3: TGCAGCGTTCTTCAAGGACAGGGCCAAGAGACCCAGTACTTC. Translated, it gives CSVLQGQGQETQYF.

V is TRBV7-9 and J is TRBJ1-4; D is unresolved. From germline, CDR1 is SEHNR and CDR2 FQNEAQ (reference sequence). The CDR3 sequence is 14 residues long. The V end was cut by 0 bases, the J end by 4 bases, with 6 bases between. The CDR3, as DNA: TGTGCCAGCAGCTTAGCCCCTAATAATGAAAAACTGTTTTTT. This codes for CASSLAPNNEKLFF.

This clonotype was counted only a few times. The chain carries TRBV15 and TRBJ2-1; 8 bases map to TRBD2. Germline V gene lookup returns CDR1 LNHNV and CDR2 YYDKDF (reference sequence). This CDR3 contains 16 residues. Unmatched junction bases numbered 9, after V lost 3 bases and J lost 5 bases. In DNA form, the CDR3 reads TGTGCCACCAGCAGGGGGCGGGGGGCCCCCCACAATGAGCAGTTCTTC. Translated, it gives CATSRGRGAPHNEQFF.